The clone carrying this T cell receptor (beta chain) was counted at least ten times. Any symptoms of ophthalmopathy came after the first hyperthyroidism diagnosis, from which the blood sample dates. CDR1 is SGHAT and CDR2 is FQNNGV in the germline V gene. V lost 2 bases to trimming and J lost 0 bases, with 17 bases between them. The CDR3 spans 17 residues. This record belongs to a study of T cells in Graves' hyperthyroidism and ophthalmopathy. Amplification of TCR beta CDR3 regions used RNA as the template. A set of HTBI primers served as the primers for a first-round RT-PCR of the TCR CDR3. TCRdb used MiXCR to reprocess the multiplex PCR reads, holding one entry per CDR3 protein. In the table there are around 250,000 distinct CDR3 sequences, approximately 15% of which are singletons.

The gene calls are TRBV11-2 and TRBJ2-7; D call uncertain. Source material: blood. The TCR comes from a woman in her thirties or forties with Graves' hyperthyroidism that later progressed to Graves' ophthalmopathy. CDR3: CASSLTPLIPSSYEQYF. The CDR3 DNA follows: TGTGCCAGCAGCTTAACCCCTTTGATCCCGAGCTCCTACGAGCAGTACTTC.